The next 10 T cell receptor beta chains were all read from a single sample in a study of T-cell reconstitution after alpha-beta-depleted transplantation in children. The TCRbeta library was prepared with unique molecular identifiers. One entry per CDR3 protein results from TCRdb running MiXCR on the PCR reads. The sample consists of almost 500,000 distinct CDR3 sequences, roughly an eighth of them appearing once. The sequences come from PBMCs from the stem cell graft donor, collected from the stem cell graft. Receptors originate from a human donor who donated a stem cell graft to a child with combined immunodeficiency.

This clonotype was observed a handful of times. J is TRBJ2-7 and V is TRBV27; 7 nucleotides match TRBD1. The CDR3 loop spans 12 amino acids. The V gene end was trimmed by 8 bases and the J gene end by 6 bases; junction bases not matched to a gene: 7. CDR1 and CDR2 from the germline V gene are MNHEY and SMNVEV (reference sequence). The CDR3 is CASHRQGGEQYF. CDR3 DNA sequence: TGTGCCAGCCACCGACAGGGCGGCGAGCAGTACTTC.

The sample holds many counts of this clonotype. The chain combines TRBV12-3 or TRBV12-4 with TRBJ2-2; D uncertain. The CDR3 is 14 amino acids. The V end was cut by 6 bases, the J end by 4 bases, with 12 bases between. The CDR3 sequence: CASSPRVGTGELFF. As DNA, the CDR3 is TGTGCCAGCAGCCCCCGGGTGGGCACCGGGGAGCTGTTTTTT.

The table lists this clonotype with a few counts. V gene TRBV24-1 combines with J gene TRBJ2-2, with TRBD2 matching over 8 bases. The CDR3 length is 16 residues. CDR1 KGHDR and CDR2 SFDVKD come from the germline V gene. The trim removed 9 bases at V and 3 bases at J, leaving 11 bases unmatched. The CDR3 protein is CATAPPGGPDTGELFF. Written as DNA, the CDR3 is TGTGCCACCGCCCCTCCGGGAGGGCCGGACACCGGGGAGCTGTTTTTT.

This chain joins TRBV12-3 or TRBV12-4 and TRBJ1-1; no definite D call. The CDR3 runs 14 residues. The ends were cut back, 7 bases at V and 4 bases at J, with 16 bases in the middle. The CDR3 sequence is CASTPKGSGTEAFF. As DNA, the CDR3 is TGTGCCAGCACCCCCAAAGGGTCGGGCACTGAAGCTTTCTTT.

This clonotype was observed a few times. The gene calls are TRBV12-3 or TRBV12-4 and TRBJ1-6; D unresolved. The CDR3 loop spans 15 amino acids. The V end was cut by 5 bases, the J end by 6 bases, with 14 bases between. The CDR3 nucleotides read TGTGCCAGCAGTCCCTCGAACCACCTTAATTCACCCCTCCACTTT. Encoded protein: CASSPSNHLNSPLHF.

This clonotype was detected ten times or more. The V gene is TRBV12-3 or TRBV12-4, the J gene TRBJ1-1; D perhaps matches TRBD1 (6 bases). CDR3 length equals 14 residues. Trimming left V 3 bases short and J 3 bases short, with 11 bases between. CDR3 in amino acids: CASSFRDIDTEAFF. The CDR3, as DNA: TGTGCCAGCAGTTTCCGGGACATAGACACTGAAGCTTTCTTT.

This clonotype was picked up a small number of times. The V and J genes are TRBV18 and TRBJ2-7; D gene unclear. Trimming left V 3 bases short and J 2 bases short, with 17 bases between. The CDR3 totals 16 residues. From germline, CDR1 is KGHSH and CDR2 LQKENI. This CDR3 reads CASSPYMVRMPYEQYF. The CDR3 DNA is TGTGCCAGCTCACCGTATATGGTCAGGATGCCCTACGAGCAGTACTTC.

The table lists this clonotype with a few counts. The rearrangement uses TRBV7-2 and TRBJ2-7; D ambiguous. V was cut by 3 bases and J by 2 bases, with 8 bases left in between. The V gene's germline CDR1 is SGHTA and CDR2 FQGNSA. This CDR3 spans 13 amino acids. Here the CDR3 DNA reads TGTGCCAGCAGCTTTGGCAGACCCTACGAGCAGTACTTC. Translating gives CASSFGRPYEQYF.

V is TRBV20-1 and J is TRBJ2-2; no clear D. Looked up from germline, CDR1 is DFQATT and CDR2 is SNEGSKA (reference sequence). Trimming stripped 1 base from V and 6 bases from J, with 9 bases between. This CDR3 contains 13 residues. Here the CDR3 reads CSARVYLPGELFF. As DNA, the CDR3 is TGCAGTGCTAGAGTTTATCTCCCCGGGGAGCTGTTTTTT.

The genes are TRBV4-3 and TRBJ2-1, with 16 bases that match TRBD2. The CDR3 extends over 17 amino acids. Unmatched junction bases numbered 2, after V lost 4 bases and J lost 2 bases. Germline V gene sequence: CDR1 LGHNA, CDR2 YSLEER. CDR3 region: CASSPGTSGRAYNEQFF. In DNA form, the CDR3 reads TGCGCCAGCAGCCCCGGGACTAGCGGGAGGGCCTACAATGAGCAGTTCTTC.